These T cell receptor beta chains were read from a single sample in a study of T cells in localized non-small cell lung cancer. Repertoires were generated with immunoSEQ multiplex PCR, while TCRdb's copy carries only in-frame clones and drops some. The sample lists about 74,000 clones; approximately 84% were seen once. The sample in question was peripheral blood, obtained before any cancer treatment. The receptors come from an older female donor with stage I lung adenocarcinoma. Both conserved end residues are part of each CDR3. D genes are given only for firm matches. Clone size appears in some rows only: once, few, many, or a class for an expanded clone.

clone size,D gene,V gene,J gene,CDR3 DNA,CDR3 protein
NA,NA,TRBV7-3,TRBJ2-3,TGTGCCAGCAGCTCGAACGCGGGGGCCAGCACAGATACGCAGTATTTT,CASSSNAGASTDTQYF
NA,TRBD1,TRBV4-2,TRBJ2-1,TGTGCCAGCAGCCAAAGTGGGGACAGGGGTCTTGAGCAGTTCTTC,CASSQSGDRGLEQFF
NA,TRBD2,TRBV6-6,TRBJ2-1,TGTGCCAGCAGTCCCGGGACTAGCGCCCACAATGAGCAGTTCTTC,CASSPGTSAHNEQFF
NA,NA,TRBV5-3,TRBJ1-1,TGTGCCAGAACTTTGAGAGTGCCGCAGAACACTGAAGCTTTCTTT,CARTLRVPQNTEAFF
NA,TRBD1,TRBV10-3,TRBJ2-7,TGTGCCAGTAATTCACAGGGGGCCTACGAGCAGTACTTC,CASNSQGAYEQYF
NA,NA,TRBV5-1,TRBJ2-5,TGCGCCAGCAGCTCAGGGGTCCAAGAGACCCAGTACTTC,CASSSGVQETQYF
few,NA,TRBV19,TRBJ1-2,TGTGCCAGTAGTCAGCAGCTCACTAACTATGGCTACACCTTC,CASSQQLTNYGYTF
once,TRBD1,TRBV5-1,TRBJ2-1,TGCGCCAGCAGCTTCGAGGACAGGGAATGGGATGAGCAGTTCTTC,CASSFEDREWDEQFF
NA,NA,TRBV15,TRBJ2-3,TGTGCCACCAGCAGAGATTACGGGGACCCTTTTGCAGATACGCAGTATTTT,CATSRDYGDPFADTQYF
NA,NA,TRBV6-5,TRBJ2-1,TGTGCCAGCAGTTACTCTAGCAGAGGAGGCAATGAGCAGTTCTTC,CASSYSSRGGNEQFF
NA,TRBD1,TRBV27,TRBJ2-7,TGTGCCAGCAGTTTCCTGCCGGGACAGAGAATAAACGAGCAGTACTTC,CASSFLPGQRINEQYF
NA,TRBD2,TRBV5-4,TRBJ2-1,TGTGCCAGCAGCTGGGGGGCTAGCGGGAGCAATGAGCAGTTCTTC,CASSWGASGSNEQFF
NA,TRBD1,TRBV19,TRBJ1-1,TGTGCCAGTATGGGACAGGGGGTCACTGAAGCTTTCTTT,CASMGQGVTEAFF
NA,NA,TRBV29-1,TRBJ1-2,TGCAGCGTTGAATTAGGGGCTCCCTATGGCTACACCTTC,CSVELGAPYGYTF
few,NA,TRBV7-6,TRBJ1-2,TGTGCCAGCAGCCTACAGGGAGGGAACTATGGCTACACCTTC,CASSLQGGNYGYTF
few,TRBD1,TRBV28,TRBJ1-4,TGTGCCAGCAGTCCTTCGGGACAGTTGGATGAAAAACTGTTTTTT,CASSPSGQLDEKLFF
NA,NA,TRBV6-5,TRBJ2-7,TGTGCCAGCAGTGAAGGAGGCTTTTTGTACGAGCAGTACTTC,CASSEGGFLYEQYF
once,TRBD1,TRBV12-5,TRBJ1-4,TGTGCTAGTGGTTCCCCGGACAGGGGAAGGGGAGCTAATGAAAAACTGTTTTTT,CASGSPDRGRGANEKLFF
NA,NA,TRBV18,TRBJ2-7,TGTGCCAGCTCACCAGGGACGCCTCACCACGAGCAGTACTTC,CASSPGTPHHEQYF
NA,NA,TRBV4-3,TRBJ2-4,TGCGCCAGCAGCCAAGATTATTTACCCGGAGTACTTCAGTACTTC,CASSQDYLPGVLQYF
NA,TRBD2,TRBV27,TRBJ2-7,TGTGCCAGCAGTTTGAGCGGGGGGCCAACCTACGAGCAGTACTTC,CASSLSGGPTYEQYF
NA,NA,TRBV7-3,TRBJ2-7,TGTGCCAGCAAACCCCAAGGCGTCTGGGAGCAGTACTTC,CASKPQGVWEQYF
NA,NA,TRBV7-9,TRBJ2-2,TGTGCCAGCAGCCTGATGGGTGGCACCGGGGAGCTGTTTTTT,CASSLMGGTGELFF
NA,NA,TRBV5-8,TRBJ2-1,TGTGCCAGCAGCTTGGACAGCGTACGCTATATTGAGCAGTTCTTC,CASSLDSVRYIEQFF
NA,TRBD1,TRBV7-6,TRBJ1-1,TGTGCCAGCAGCTTTCAGGGGGGTGGGGCTGAAGCTTTCTTT,CASSFQGGGAEAFF
NA,NA,TRBV7-9,TRBJ1-1,TGTGCCAGCAGCTTCTCGGGGAACACTGAAGCTTTCTTT,CASSFSGNTEAFF
NA,NA,TRBV2,TRBJ1-2,TGTGCCAGCACCCAATGGGGGCAGGGGACGAGGGATGGCTACACCTTC,CASTQWGQGTRDGYTF
NA,NA,TRBV19,TRBJ2-1,TGTGCCAGTAGTATAGCACGAGGCCAGGGGTTGGATGAGCAGTTCTTC,CASSIARGQGLDEQFF
NA,NA,TRBV9,TRBJ2-3,TGTGCCAGCAGCGCAAGGGACCAGTTATTCACAGATACGCAGTATTTT,CASSARDQLFTDTQYF
few,NA,TRBV29-1,TRBJ2-1,TGCAGCGTTTCACGAGTCTCAGGAGAGTTCTTC,CSVSRVSGEFF
NA,NA,TRBV28,TRBJ1-3,TGTGCCAGCAGTTCGCCCAGCCGAGGGACCATATATTTT,CASSSPSRGTIYF
NA,NA,TRBV2,TRBJ1-1,TGTGCTGGACTTAGGGTTCGGGGCACTGAAGCTTTCTTT,CAGLRVRGTEAFF
NA,NA,TRBV7-9,TRBJ2-4,TGTGCCAGCAGCTCGCCTAACAGGGTGCAGTACTTC,CASSSPNRVQYF
NA,NA,TRBV19,TRBJ1-4,TGTGCCAGTAGTGCTACTATGGCGGGACTGTTTTTT,CASSATMAGLFF
NA,NA,TRBV13,TRBJ2-7,TGTGCCAGCAGCTTAGCGCCAGGGATCGAGCAGTACTTC,CASSLAPGIEQYF
NA,NA,TRBV7-8,TRBJ1-1,TGTGCCAGCACCAAGAATCGGGACACTGAAGCTTTCTTT,CASTKNRDTEAFF
NA,NA,TRBV9,TRBJ1-2,TGTGCCAGCAGCCCCCGGGGAGCTAACTATGGCTACACCTTC,CASSPRGANYGYTF
NA,NA,TRBV28,TRBJ1-5,TGTGCCAGCAGTTTTAACGGGCCCCAGCATTTT,CASSFNGPQHF
NA,NA,TRBV7-7,TRBJ2-5,TGTGCTAGCAGTCGTGACAGACAAGAGACCCAGTACTTC,CASSRDRQETQYF
NA,NA,TRBV11-1,TRBJ1-2,TGTGCCAGCAGCGGTGGATCAGGCACTAACTATGGCTACACCTTC,CASSGGSGTNYGYTF
NA,TRBD2,TRBV28,TRBJ2-1,TGTGCCAGCAGTTTGGGGTCTAGCGGAAACAATGAGCAGTTCTTC,CASSLGSSGNNEQFF
NA,NA,TRBV7-2,TRBJ2-5,TGTGCCAGCAGCCCAACCCGTCAAGAGACCCAGTACTTC,CASSPTRQETQYF
once,NA,TRBV29-1,TRBJ2-7,TGCAGCGTTGCTAGGGGGGAGGCCTACGAGCAGTACTTC,CSVARGEAYEQYF
NA,NA,TRBV19,TRBJ2-5,TGTGCCAGTAGCCGCTGGCGAGGGGACGAGACCCAGTACTTC,CASSRWRGDETQYF
once,NA,TRBV10-3,TRBJ1-1,TGTGCCATCAGTGAGTCGAAGTCCGCCGAAGCTTTCTTT,CAISESKSAEAFF
NA,NA,TRBV5-3,TRBJ2-6,TGTGCCAGAAGACCTAGGGGCCCAGGGGCCAACGTCCTGACTTTC,CARRPRGPGANVLTF
once,NA,TRBV5-1,TRBJ1-1,TGCGCCAGCAGCCCATTTCGGACAGCGAACACTGAAGCTTTCTTT,CASSPFRTANTEAFF
NA,TRBD2,TRBV14,TRBJ2-1,TGTGCCAGCAGCCAAGATCGAGGTTTTGCTAGCGGGAGCTACAATGAGCAGTTCTTC,CASSQDRGFASGSYNEQFF